This TCR beta chain was recorded in a study of blood T cell repertoires in COVID-19. For the study at large: Material from acute and convalescent COVID-19 was sourced from the United States, Italy and Spain. The analysed material was cDNA or gDNA that came from T cells, B-cell-depleted T cells, or PBMCs.

The CDR3 runs to 16 residues. From germline, CDR1 is LNHDA and CDR2 SQIVND (reference sequence). V shed 4 bases, J shed 1 base, and the junction held 9 bases outside the gene matches. Authors' data handling: Scientists estimated how many nucleated cells there were by amplifying reference gene primers. Here immunoSEQ multiplex PCR was the method, and the copy in TCRdb shows in-frame clones only, minus some. V and J calls and clone size follow that table, whereas D and trimming were derived from the DNA. The repertoire consists of under 200,000 clones, with 80% to 90% occurring once and the leading ten covering roughly 1%.

The sequencing sample was made of peripheral blood. The genes are TRBV19 and TRBJ1-1; 7 bases align to TRBD1. The clonotype was recovered from a man aged 40-49 years with acute or convalescent COVID-19. Here the CDR3 DNA reads TGTGCCAGTAGTAGACTCCGCACAGGGGAGAACACTGAAGCTTTCTTT. It codes for CASSRLRTGENTEAFF.